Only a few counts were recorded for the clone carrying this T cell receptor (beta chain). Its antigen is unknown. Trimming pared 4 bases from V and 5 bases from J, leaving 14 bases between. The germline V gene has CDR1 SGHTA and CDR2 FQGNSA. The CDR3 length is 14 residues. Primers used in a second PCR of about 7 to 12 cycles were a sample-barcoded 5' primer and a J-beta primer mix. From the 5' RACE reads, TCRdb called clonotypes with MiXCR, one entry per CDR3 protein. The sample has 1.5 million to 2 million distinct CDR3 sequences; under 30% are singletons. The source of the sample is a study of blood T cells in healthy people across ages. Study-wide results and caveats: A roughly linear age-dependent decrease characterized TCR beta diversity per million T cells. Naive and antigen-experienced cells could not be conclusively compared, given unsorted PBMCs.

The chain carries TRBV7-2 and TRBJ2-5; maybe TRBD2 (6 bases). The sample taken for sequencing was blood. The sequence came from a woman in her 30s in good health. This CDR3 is CASSWAESGETQYF. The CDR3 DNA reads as TGTGCCAGCAGCTGGGCTGAAAGCGGGGAGACCCAGTACTTC.